Each of the 15 T cell receptor beta chains below was sequenced from the same sample in a study of T cells in Graves' hyperthyroidism and ophthalmopathy. Template material for amplifying TCR beta CDR3 regions consisted of RNA transcripts. The HTBI primer set was used in a first-round RT-PCR of the TCR CDR3. Using its own MiXCR run on the multiplex PCR reads, TCRdb lists one record per CDR3 protein. The table has 300,000 to 450,000 distinct CDR3 sequences, approximately 25% seen once; the top ten hold around four fifths. The sequencing input was blood. These receptors all stem from a man aged 50 to 59 with Graves' hyperthyroidism.

There are many counts of this clonotype. This rearrangement joins TRBV2 to TRBJ2-3, with TRBD2 matching 12 bases. The CDR3 is made up of 16 amino acids. J was trimmed by 5 bases and V by 7 bases; bases with no gene match: 10. Germline V lookup: CDR1 SNHLY, CDR2 FYNNEI. The DNA of the CDR3 is TGTGCCAGCATTCTGACTAGCGGGAGTGAGATAGATACGCAGTATTTT. Translating gives CASILTSGSEIDTQYF.

V and J are TRBV18 and TRBJ1-1; 9 positions agree with TRBD1. V was pared by 2 bases and J by 7 bases, with 8 bases of the junction left unmatched. Germline V gene sequence: CDR1 KGHSH, CDR2 LQKENI. CDR3 length: 15 residues. DNA of the CDR3: TGTGCCAGCTCACCAAGCTGGGACAGGGTTTATGAAGCTTTCTTT. It is translated as CASSPSWDRVYEAFF.

This clonotype showed up many times. In DNA form, the CDR3 reads TGTGCCAGCAGTCAGTATGCCCGACGGGAGACCCAGTACTTC. This translates into CASSQYARRETQYF. The gene calls are TRBV28 and TRBJ2-5; no clear D gene. Germline lookup yields CDR1 MDHEN and CDR2 SYDVKM. The V and J ends lost 5 bases and 5 bases respectively, with 15 bases between them. The length of the CDR3 is 14 residues.

This clonotype occurred many times. This sequence joins TRBV28 and TRBJ2-7; 8 nucleotides line up with TRBD2. With 3 bases clipped from V and 3 bases from J, the junction kept 7 bases outside the gene matches. The CDR3 sequence is 15 residues long. Germline assignment: CDR1 MDHEN and CDR2 SYDVKM. CDR3 in DNA: TGTGCCAGCAGTTTCCATGTGCGGGAGGTCTACGAGCAGTACTTC. It yields the protein CASSFHVREVYEQYF. Filled out from reference TRBV28 and TRBJ2-7, the complete variable domain reads DVKVTQSSRYLVKRTGEKVFLECVQDMDHENMFWYRQDPGLGLRLIYFSYDVKMKEKGDIPEGYSVSREKKERFSLILESASTNQTSMYLCASSFHVREVYEQYFGPGTRLTVT.

This chain connects TRBV20-1 to TRBJ1-4; tentative D call: TRBD1 (6 bases). Trimming stripped 3 bases from V and 10 bases from J, with 15 bases between. Germline V gene lookup returns CDR1 DFQATT and CDR2 SNEGSKA (reference sequence). The CDR3 totals 13 residues. In DNA form, the CDR3 reads TGCAGTGCTAGCGACCCCCGAGGGGGAAAACTGTTTTTT. It specifies CSASDPRGGKLFF.

The rearrangement joins TRBV5-1 to TRBJ2-7; D is undetermined. Germline CDR1 SGHRS, CDR2 YFSETQ. Deletions cut 0 bases from V and 3 bases from J, with 7 bases between. The CDR3 runs 13 residues. CDR3: CASSLDQYYEQYF. CDR3 nucleotides: TGCGCCAGCAGCTTGGATCAGTACTACGAGCAGTACTTC. The variable domain in full, completed from reference TRBV5-1 and TRBJ2-7, reads KAGVTQTPRYLIKTRGQQVTLSCSPISGHRSVSWYQQTPGQGLQFLFEYFSETQRNKGNFPGRFSGRQFSNSRSEMNVSTLELGDSALYLCASSLDQYYEQYFGPGTRLTVT.

CDR3 nucleotides: TGCAGTGCCACTGGGCCGGGGAATGAGCAGTTCTTC. Translated, it gives CSATGPGNEQFF. V gene TRBV20-1 combines with J gene TRBJ2-1; tentative D call: TRBD2 (5 bases). Trimming took off 6 bases at V and 7 bases at J, with 13 bases between the two ends. The CDR3 extends over 12 amino acids. Germline assignment: CDR1 DFQATT and CDR2 SNEGSKA (reference sequence).

The chain uses TRBV7-6 and TRBJ2-5, with 10 positions matching TRBD2. With 8 bases clipped from V and 0 bases from J, the junction kept 6 bases outside the gene matches. The V gene's germline CDR1 is SGHVS and CDR2 FNYEAQ. CDR3 length equals 15 residues. CDR3 protein: CASLAGAKYQETQYF. In nucleotides, the CDR3 is TGTGCCAGCCTAGCGGGAGCGAAGTACCAAGAGACCCAGTACTTC.

This clonotype was seen more than once but under ten times. The chain couples TRBV5-1 to TRBJ2-3, with 7 bases lining up with TRBD1. Germline V gives CDR1 SGHRS, CDR2 YFSETQ. With V trimmed by 4 bases and J by 4 bases, 12 bases remained unmatched. The CDR3 is 16 amino acids. The CDR3 nucleotides read TGCGCCAGCAGCGGAAGGGGGCGAAGATTGGCAGATACGCAGTATTTT. It specifies CASSGRGRRLADTQYF.

The chain is built from TRBV7-3 and TRBJ2-7, with a tentative D call TRBD2 (5 bases). The CDR3 has 15 amino acids. Trimming removed 5 bases at V and 0 bases at J, with 14 bases between. The germline V gene encodes CDR1 SGHTA and CDR2 FQGTGA. This CDR3 is CASSLSAVSSYEQYF. As DNA, the CDR3 is TGTGCCAGCAGCCTCTCAGCGGTAAGCTCCTACGAGCAGTACTTC.

The genes are TRBV28 and TRBJ2-4, with TRBD1 matching 7 bases. V gave up 2 bases and J gave up 5 bases; unmatched junction bases: 3. The CDR3 runs 14 residues. CDR1 MDHEN and CDR2 SYDVKM come from the germline V gene. Here the CDR3 DNA reads TGTGCCAGCAGTTTAACAGGGGTGCAAAACATTCAGTACTTC. Residues: CASSLTGVQNIQYF.

The V and J genes are TRBV3-1 and TRBJ2-2, with no clear D. Per the germline V gene, CDR1 is LGHDT and CDR2 is YNNKEL (reference sequence). This CDR3 region has 15 residues. Trimming took 4 bases from V and 1 from J, leaving 10 bases between them. Written as DNA, the CDR3 is TGTGCCAGCAGCCTAGGCCAGCTGAACACCGGGGAGCTGTTTTTT. It encodes CASSLGQLNTGELFF.

This clonotype was seen only a few times. This rearrangement joins TRBV29-1 to TRBJ2-1, with a possible D match to TRBD1 (6 bases). Trimming cost V 3 bases and J 5 bases, with 11 bases left between them. Germline CDR1 reads SQVTM; CDR2 reads ANQGSEA. The CDR3 consists of 13 residues. The CDR3 DNA is TGCAGCGTTGACCGTAGGGACAACAATGAGCAGTTCTTC. Encoded protein: CSVDRRDNNEQFF.

The chain has TRBV20-1 and TRBJ2-3; 8 bases match TRBD2. The CDR3 runs 13 residues. Germline V gene sequence: CDR1 DFQATT, CDR2 SNEGSKA (reference sequence). J lost 5 bases, V lost 1 base, and 2 bases had no gene match. The CDR3 bases are TGCAGTGCTAGAGGACTAGCGTTAGATACGCAGTATTTT. Its protein is CSARGLALDTQYF.

There are many counts of this clonotype. The chain links TRBV12-3 or TRBV12-4 to TRBJ2-3; TRBD1 matches at 7 bases. Germline trimming cut 6 bases from V and 6 bases from J; bases unmatched to any gene: 12. There are 15 residues in the CDR3. CDR3 in DNA: TGTGCCAGCAGCCTAACTAGGGGGCGGCTGGATACGCAGTATTTT. It translates to CASSLTRGRLDTQYF.